Below are 12 T cell receptor beta chains sequenced from a single sample in a study of T cell clonotyping in hematopoietic cell transplantation. TCRdb's table, derived via immunoSEQ multiplex PCR, lists solely in-frame clones and lacks some. The data contain approximately 10,000 clones, less than 95% of them seen just once; the ten biggest clones take up 0.6% to 0.85%. Sequencing was carried out using peripheral blood mononuclear cells. The source is a woman aged 50 to 60 in good health. Some clones in this sample may be carry-over from other donors' samples.

V usage is TRBV6-5 and J usage is TRBJ2-2, with TRBD1 matching over 7 bases. CDR3 length equals 13 residues. The V segment lost 8 bases and the J segment 6 bases; nucleotides outside the gene matches: 6. Germline values: CDR1 MNHEY, CDR2 SVGAGI. CDR3 coding DNA: TGTGCCAGCGAGGGGGCGTTTCCCGGGGAGCTGTTTTTT. This codes for CASEGAFPGELFF.

The rearrangement links TRBV6-6 to TRBJ1-2, with TRBD1 as a possible D gene (6 bases). This CDR3 has 15 residues. Trimming removed 0 bases at V and 2 bases at J, with 10 bases between. Germline CDR1 is MNHNY and CDR2 is SVGAGI (reference sequence). CDR3 sequence: CASSYSDRMNYGYTF. The CDR3 DNA follows: TGTGCCAGCAGTTACTCCGACAGGATGAACTATGGCTACACCTTC.

This rearrangement joins TRBV21-1 to TRBJ1-1; the D call of TRBD1 is as the table states it, not checked on the DNA. TRBV21-1 is a recognized pseudogene. The CDR3 is 14 amino acids. The CDR3 DNA reads as TGTGCCAGCAGCAAGGACAGGCCGAACACTGAAGCTTTCTTT. Translating it yields CASSKDRPNTEAFF.

The chain recombines TRBV4-3 with TRBJ1-3; no definite D call. The CDR3 runs 17 residues. V lost 0 bases and J 3 bases, leaving 15 bases between the germline ends. The germline CDR1 and CDR2 sequences are LGHNA and YSLEER. CDR3 coding DNA: TGCGCCAGCAGCCAAGATCTCCGGCCCTCGCATGGAAACACCATATATTTT. It codes for CASSQDLRPSHGNTIYF.

V gene TRBV28 combines with J gene TRBJ1-1, with D perhaps matching TRBD1 (5 bases). The CDR3 extends over 14 amino acids. V dropped 5 bases and J dropped 1 base, with 11 bases sitting between them. Germline V gene sequence: CDR1 MDHEN, CDR2 SYDVKM. The CDR3 protein is CASSPGGKNTEAFF. CDR3 in DNA: TGTGCCAGCAGTCCCGGGGGGAAGAACACTGAAGCTTTCTTT.

The chain joins TRBV28 to TRBJ1-1; maybe TRBD1 (5 bases). V gave up 3 bases and J gave up 0 bases, with 11 bases separating them. Germline lookup yields CDR1 MDHEN and CDR2 SYDVKM. The CDR3 is made up of 15 amino acids. The CDR3 protein is CASSFGDDLNTEAFF. The CDR3 DNA reads TGTGCCAGCAGTTTTGGGGACGATCTGAACACTGAAGCTTTCTTT.

Only one count was recorded for this clone. The J gene is TRBJ1-3, the V gene TRBV11-2; 7 bases fit TRBD1. The trim removed 4 bases at V and 0 bases at J, leaving 3 bases unmatched. CDR1 is SGHAT and CDR2 is FQNNGV in the germline V gene. The CDR3 length is 15 residues. CDR3 nucleotides: TGTGCCAGCAGCTCGGGACAGAACTCTGGAAACACCATATATTTT. Translating gives CASSSGQNSGNTIYF.

J is TRBJ2-5 and V is TRBV6-6; D gene uncertain. Trimming removed 4 bases at V and 2 bases at J, with 11 bases between. Germline-derived CDR1 and CDR2 are MNHNY and SVGAGI (reference sequence). The CDR3 spans 14 residues. CDR3 sequence (DNA): TGTGCCAGCAGTTCGGGCCAGCCACAAGAGACCCAGTACTTC. This sequence encodes CASSSGQPQETQYF.

The chain has TRBV9 and TRBJ1-6, with TRBD1 as a possible D gene (5 bases). Germline loops: CDR1 SGDLS, CDR2 YYNGEE. CDR3 size: 15 residues. The germline V and J ends were trimmed by 2 bases and 0 bases, with 6 bases remaining between them. For the CDR3, the DNA is TGTGCCAGCAGCGTTGGGGGCTCCTATAATTCACCCCTCCACTTT. This gives the protein CASSVGGSYNSPLHF.

In nucleotides, the CDR3 is TGTGCCAGCAGCTTTTCGGGACCCTCTACATACTACGGCAATCAGCCCCAGCATTTT. Protein: CASSFSGPSTYYGNQPQHF. V gene TRBV5-4 combines with J gene TRBJ1-5; D may be TRBD1 (5 bases). The germline V gene has CDR1 SGHNT and CDR2 YYREEE (reference sequence). Trimming took 2 bases from V and 2 from J, leaving 23 bases between them. The length of the CDR3 is 19 residues.

The rearrangement uses TRBV19 and TRBJ1-1, with 7 bases lining up with TRBD1. J was trimmed by 2 bases and V by 2 bases; bases with no gene match: 5. Germline V gene sequence: CDR1 LNHDA, CDR2 SQIVND (reference sequence). CDR3 length: 15 amino acids. The CDR3 coding sequence is TGTGCCAGTAGTATAAGGACAGGTACCAACACTGAAGCTTTCTTT. Translated, it gives CASSIRTGTNTEAFF. The full variable domain, completed using reference TRBV19 and TRBJ1-1, is DGGITQSPKYLFRKEGQNVTLSCEQNLNHDAMYWYRQDPGQGLRLIYYSQIVNDFQKGDIAEGYSVSREKKESFPLTVTSAQKNPTAFYLCASSIRTGTNTEAFFGQGTRLTVV.

This clone was counted only a few times. The rearrangement joins TRBV2 to TRBJ2-3; TRBD2 matches at 7 bases. The trim removed 6 bases at V and 1 base at J, leaving 7 bases unmatched. Germline-derived CDR1 and CDR2 are SNHLY and FYNNEI. The CDR3 length is 15 residues. For the CDR3, the DNA is TGTGCCAGCAGCCCTAGGAGCGGGGGCACAGATACGCAGTATTTT. This codes for CASSPRSGGTDTQYF. The complete variable domain, with remaining parts taken from reference TRBV2 and TRBJ2-3, reads EPEVTQTPSHQVTQMGQEVILRCVPISNHLYFYWYRQILGQKVEFLVSFYNNEISEKSEIFDDQFSVERPDGSNFTLKIRSTKLEDSAMYFCASSPRSGGTDTQYFGPGTRLTVL.